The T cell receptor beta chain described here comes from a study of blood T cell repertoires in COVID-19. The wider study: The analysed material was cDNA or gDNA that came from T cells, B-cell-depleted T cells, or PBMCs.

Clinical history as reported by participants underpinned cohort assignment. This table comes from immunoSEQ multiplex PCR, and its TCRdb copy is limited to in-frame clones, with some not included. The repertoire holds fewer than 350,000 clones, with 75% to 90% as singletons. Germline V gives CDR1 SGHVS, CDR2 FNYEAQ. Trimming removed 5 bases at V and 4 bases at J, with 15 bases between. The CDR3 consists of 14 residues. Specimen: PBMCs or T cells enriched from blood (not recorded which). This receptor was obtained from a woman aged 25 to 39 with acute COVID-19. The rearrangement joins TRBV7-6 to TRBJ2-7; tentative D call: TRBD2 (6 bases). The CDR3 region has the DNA TGTGCCAGCAGCCTCGGGGAGGCTTATTACGAGCAGTACTTC. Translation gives CASSLGEAYYEQYF.